These 6 T cell receptor beta chains were all obtained from the same sample, sequenced in a study of blood T cell repertoires in COVID-19 (dated by TCRdb to about 2020). Libraries came from the immunoSEQ multiplex PCR assay. TCRdb took this table from immuneACCESS and kept in-frame rearrangements with V and J called. Such tables lack part of the clones; where checked against another copy, unresolved V genes explain under half of the gap, and the rest is unexplained. The sample records about 120,000 clones, about four fifths of which are singletons. The top ten clones comprise about a sixth of the sample. What was sequenced was peripheral blood. The receptor source for this set is a man in his thirties or forties with COVID-19, enrolled during active disease.

Of note for this clone: Relative to the germline gene, one junction end is altered; a read error may explain this. The chain has TRBV18 and TRBJ1-2; no clear D. Per germline, CDR1 KGHSH and CDR2 LQKENI. CDR3 length: 13 amino acids. The CDR3, as DNA: TGTGCCAGCTCACCACCGGCGGGGAAGGAAGCTCCCTTC. It yields the protein CASSPPAGKEAPF.

The chain uses TRBV11-3 and TRBJ2-6; D gene unclear. This CDR3 is 16 amino acids long. The V gene's germline CDR1 is SGHNT and CDR2 YENEEA. With 4 bases removed from V and 1 base from J, the gap between germline ends came to 11 bases. The CDR3, as DNA: TGTGCCAGCAGCTCCGTAGCCCGGTCTGGGGCCAACGTCCTGACTTTC. Translated, it gives CASSSVARSGANVLTF.

This clone was seen a single time. V and J are TRBV7-8 and TRBJ1-1; 8 positions agree with TRBD1. The V segment lost 6 bases and the J segment 0 bases; nucleotides outside the gene matches: 9. Germline V CDR1 and CDR2: SGHVS, FQNEAQ. The CDR3 totals 16 residues. The CDR3 DNA follows: TGTGCCAGCAGAACCGGGACAGGTATAATGAACACTGAAGCTTTCTTT. Translated, it gives CASRTGTGIMNTEAFF.

The chain joins TRBV6-5 to TRBJ2-5; D gene ambiguous. Deletions cut 6 bases from V and 2 bases from J, with 10 bases between. The CDR3 covers 13 residues. Germline V CDR1 and CDR2: MNHEY, SVGAGI. For the CDR3, the DNA is TGTGCCAGCAGCCGCAATCAGCAAGAGACCCAGTACTTC. It encodes CASSRNQQETQYF.

This chain joins TRBV28 and TRBJ1-5; 7 bases agree with TRBD1. Looked up from germline, CDR1 is MDHEN and CDR2 is SYDVKM. This CDR3 comprises 15 residues. The V and J ends lost 1 base and 6 bases, in that order; junction bases with no gene match: 6. In DNA form, the CDR3 reads TGTGCCAGCAGTTTATATTTTCGGGACAGTCAGCCCCAGCATTTT. It encodes CASSLYFRDSQPQHF.

V gene TRBV6-4 combines with J gene TRBJ1-3, with TRBD1 matching over 7 bases. With V trimmed by 4 bases and J by 7 bases, 7 bases remained unmatched. Per germline, CDR1 MRHNA and CDR2 SNTAGT. The CDR3 loop spans 14 amino acids. The CDR3 DNA reads TGTGCCAGCAGTGCCGACAGGGAATCGAACACCATATATTTT. This translates into CASSADRESNTIYF.